These 15 T cell receptor beta chains share one sample of origin, sequenced in a study of T cells in Graves' hyperthyroidism and ophthalmopathy. TCR beta CDR3 regions were amplified from RNA transcripts. TCR CDR3 regions were first amplified by RT-PCR with HTBI primers. One entry per CDR3 protein, called by TCRdb with MiXCR from the multiplex PCR reads. The profile shows 300,000 to 450,000 distinct CDR3 sequences, around 14% of them singletons. Sequenced material: blood. These TCRs come from a woman aged 30 to 39 with Graves' hyperthyroidism.

There are a few counts of this clonotype. This sequence joins TRBV4-2 and TRBJ2-1, with 9 bases fitting TRBD2. The CDR3 runs to 16 residues. Germline V gene lookup returns CDR1 LGHNA and CDR2 YNFKEQ. Trimming removed 5 bases from V and 5 bases from J; junction bases left unmatched: 10. This CDR3 reads CASSKSGTSTNNEQFF. CDR3 DNA: TGTGCCAGCAGCAAATCCGGGACTAGCACTAACAATGAGCAGTTCTTC.

The rearrangement uses TRBV5-1 and TRBJ2-5, with unresolved D. V shed 4 bases and J shed 2 bases, with 12 bases lying between them. Germline CDR1 reads SGHRS; CDR2 reads YFSETQ. CDR3 size: 14 residues. The CDR3 DNA is TGCGCCAGCAGCACCTGGACGGATCAAGAGACCCAGTACTTC. It codes for CASSTWTDQETQYF.

This clonotype turned up a few times. V and J are TRBV28 and TRBJ2-5; TRBD2 is a possible D gene (6 bases). This CDR3 is 14 amino acids long. V shed 8 bases and J shed 4 bases, with 17 bases lying between them. Germline lookup yields CDR1 MDHEN and CDR2 SYDVKM. The CDR3 DNA reads as TGTGCCAGCGGAGGGCGCTCGGGGACAGAGACCCAGTACTTC. This sequence encodes CASGGRSGTETQYF.

This clonotype came up once. The chain is built from TRBV20-1 and TRBJ1-1; the match to TRBD1 covers 7 bases. There are 14 residues in the CDR3. Germline trimming cut 5 bases from V and 1 base from J; bases unmatched to any gene: 7. From germline, CDR1 is DFQATT and CDR2 SNEGSKA (reference sequence). The CDR3 reads CSAPLRQGNTEAFF. The CDR3 coding sequence is TGCAGTGCTCCCCTCCGACAGGGGAACACTGAAGCTTTCTTT.

CDR3 in amino acids: CAIKSQGAGTDTQYF. CDR3 DNA: TGTGCCATCAAATCACAGGGAGCCGGCACAGATACGCAGTATTTT. V is TRBV10-3 and J is TRBJ2-3; tentatively, D is TRBD1 (6 bases). Germline CDR1 reads ENHRY; CDR2 reads SYGVKD. Trimming pared 7 bases from V and 1 base from J, leaving 15 bases between. The CDR3 extends over 15 amino acids.

This clonotype was picked up a small number of times. V usage is TRBV2 and J usage is TRBJ2-7; D is unclear. The CDR3 totals 14 residues. The germline CDR1 and CDR2 sequences are SNHLY and FYNNEI. Trimming shortened V by 6 bases and J by 0 bases, and 12 bases separated the two germline ends. The CDR3, as DNA: TGTGCCAGCAGGAAACTGGCCAGCTCCTACGAGCAGTACTTC. Its protein product is CASRKLASSYEQYF.

The sample holds many counts of this clonotype. The CDR3 here is CASSPGTGSLNEQFF. CDR3 nucleotide sequence: TGTGCCAGCTCACCAGGGACAGGGTCCCTCAATGAGCAGTTCTTC. The chain has TRBV18 and TRBJ2-1; 9 positions match TRBD1. J gave up 6 bases and V 2 bases, and 5 bases lay outside the gene matches. Germline V CDR1 and CDR2: KGHSH, LQKENI. CDR3 size: 15 residues.

This clonotype was detected many times. The gene calls are TRBV24-1 and TRBJ2-7; D is unresolved. This CDR3 comprises 15 residues. The V gene's germline CDR1 is KGHDR and CDR2 SFDVKD. V lost 2 bases to trimming and J lost 4 bases, with 14 bases between them. The CDR3 spells CATSDSDGNEYEQYF. The CDR3 DNA reads as TGTGCCACCAGTGATTCGGACGGCAACGAATACGAGCAGTACTTC.

The chain combines TRBV11-2 with TRBJ2-5; D is unclear. V lost 5 bases and J 1 base, leaving 17 bases between the germline ends. The germline V gene encodes CDR1 SGHAT and CDR2 FQNNGV. This CDR3 comprises 16 residues. The CDR3 spells CASSLPGEMSQETQYF. CDR3 DNA: TGTGCCAGCAGCCTACCCGGTGAGATGAGCCAAGAGACCCAGTACTTC.

The table lists this clonotype with many counts. The chain is built from TRBV27 and TRBJ1-1, with TRBD1 as a possible D gene (5 bases). This CDR3 has 14 residues. The V gene lost 3 bases and the J gene lost 5 bases, with 13 bases spanning the gap. Germline CDR1 and CDR2: MNHEY and SMNVEV (reference sequence). The CDR3 protein is CASSLGGVGTEAFF. The CDR3 nucleotides read TGTGCCAGCAGTTTGGGAGGGGTAGGAACTGAAGCTTTCTTT.

This clonotype has just a few counts. V is TRBV3-1 and J is TRBJ2-2; 8 positions match TRBD2. CDR3 length: 17 amino acids. In germline, CDR1 is LGHDT, CDR2 YNNKEL (reference sequence). V lost 3 bases and J lost 0; bases outside the gene matches: 6. In DNA, the CDR3 is TGTGCCAGCAGCCACTCCTTTAGCGGGACGAACACCGGGGAGCTGTTTTTT. This sequence encodes CASSHSFSGTNTGELFF. Variable domain in full (rest from reference TRBV3-1 and TRBJ2-2): DTAVSQTPKYLVTQMGNDKSIKCEQNLGHDTMYWYKQDSKKFLKIMFSYNNKELIINETVPNRFSPKSPDKAHLNLHINSLELGDSAVYFCASSHSFSGTNTGELFFGEGSRLTVL.

This clonotype was found a few times. This may arise from a read error, as a much more abundant clone is one base away. The V and J genes are TRBV12-5 and TRBJ2-1; D possibly corresponds to TRBD2 (5 bases). The CDR3 covers 13 residues. CDR1 is LGHNT, CDR2 FRNRAP, per germline. The CDR3 reads CASGFQLGDERFF. CDR3 DNA sequence: TGTGCTAGTGGTTTCCAACTAGGCGATGAGCGGTTCTTC.

Ten or more counts support this clonotype. The rearrangement joins TRBV5-1 to TRBJ1-2; 7 bases map to TRBD1. Germline V gives CDR1 SGHRS, CDR2 YFSETQ. After removal of 6 bases from V and 2 bases from J, the junction contained 4 bases not matched to a gene. The CDR3 runs 13 residues. CDR3 region: CASTTGMNYGYTF. DNA for the CDR3: TGCGCCAGCACGACAGGGATGAACTATGGCTACACCTTC.

This clonotype was counted between two and nine times. This chain uses TRBV29-1 with TRBJ2-7; 9 bases fit TRBD2. There are 13 residues in the CDR3. With V trimmed by 4 bases and J by 3 bases, 4 bases remained unmatched. Germline CDR1 and CDR2: SQVTM and ANQGSEA. The CDR3, as DNA: TGCAGCGTTGTCATTAGCGGGAGCTACGAGCAGTACTTC. It yields the protein CSVVISGSYEQYF.

This clonotype occurred a few times. The CDR3 protein is CASSTSGRGPYEQYF. The CDR3 DNA follows: TGTGCCAGTAGTACCAGCGGGAGAGGCCCCTACGAGCAGTACTTC. The genes are TRBV19 and TRBJ2-7; 8 bases are a match to TRBD2. CDR1 and CDR2 (germline): LNHDA, SQIVND (reference sequence). J was trimmed by 2 bases and V by 4 bases; bases with no gene match: 7. The CDR3 loop spans 15 amino acids.